This is a list of T cell receptor beta chains from one sample in a study of T cells in Graves' hyperthyroidism and ophthalmopathy. TCRdb reanalysed the multiplex PCR reads using MiXCR and keeps one entry per CDR3 protein. The data show about 500,000 distinct CDR3 sequences, 14% seen once. The specimen sequenced was blood. The receptor set was obtained from a woman aged 18-29 years with Graves' hyperthyroidism. Both conserved end residues are part of each CDR3. D genes are given only for firm matches. Clone size is stated in some rows and not others, as once, few, many or a class when expanded.

>-|-|TRBV6-1|TRBJ2-2
-
CASSGRGPPPGSCFF
>-|TRBD1|TRBV2|TRBJ2-1
TGTGCCAGCATGGGCAGGGGGTCCTACAATGAGCAGTTCTTC
CASMGRGSYNEQFF
>many|-|TRBV6-1|TRBJ1-2
TGTGCCAGCAGTGAAGCATCAGGACGCGGGGGCTACACCTTC
CASSEASGRGGYTF
>many|TRBD2|TRBV7-2|TRBJ2-5
TGTGCCAGCAGCCCCTCGACTAGCGGGAGGGCCGCAGTGGAGACCCAGTACTTC
CASSPSTSGRAAVETQYF
>once|-|TRBV6-1|TRBJ2-2
TGTGCCAGCAGTGAAAGGGTTGGGACCGGGGAGCTGTTTTTT
CASSERVGTGELFF
>many|TRBD1|TRBV12-3/TRBV12-4|TRBJ1-2
TGTGCCAGCAGTTTGGGGACAGATGGCTACACCTTC
CASSLGTDGYTF
>many|-|TRBV7-2|TRBJ1-5
TGTGCCAGCAGCCCGTACACGGACGGACAGCCCCAGCATTTT
CASSPYTDGQPQHF
>many|TRBD1|TRBV30|TRBJ2-2
TGTGCCTGGAGTGTGCGACAGGGGGCTTTACGGTTCGCCGGGGAGCTGTTTTTT
CAWSVRQGALRFAGELFF
>-|-|TRBV5-1|TRBJ1-2
TGTGCCAGCAGAGACCTCTACAGCGCTAACTATGGCTACATCTTC
CASRDLYSANYGYIF
>many|-|TRBV18|TRBJ2-1
TGTGCCAGCTCAACCGGGACTCACAATGAGCAGTTCTTC
CASSTGTHNEQFF
>many|TRBD1|TRBV5-1|TRBJ1-6
TGCGCCAGCAGCCTCACAGGGGATTACTATAATTCACCCCTCCACTTT
CASSLTGDYYNSPLHF
>many|-|TRBV6-1|TRBJ1-5
TGTGCCAGCAGTGAAGGGGTGGGGTATAGCAATCAGCCCCAGCATTTT
CASSEGVGYSNQPQHF
>-|TRBD2|TRBV6-2/TRBV6-3|TRBJ2-1
TGTGCCAGCAGTTCCTCCCCGTCTAGCGGGAGTTCCTACAATGAGCAGTTCTTC
CASSSSPSSGSSYNEQFF
>-|TRBD2|TRBV9|TRBJ2-3
TGTGCCAGCAGCTCGCGGACTAGCGGGAGGATCACAGATACGCAGTATTTT
CASSSRTSGRITDTQYF
>many|-|TRBV27|TRBJ2-1
TGTGCCAGCACAGCGCTTCCCGATGATGAGCAGTTCTTC
CASTALPDDEQFF
>many|TRBD1|TRBV2|TRBJ1-6
TGTGCCAGCAGTGATAGGGGGCGTAATTCACCCCTCCACTTT
CASSDRGRNSPLHF
>many|-|TRBV10-3|TRBJ1-2
TGTGCCATCAGTGAAAGCCCCTACAGGGACTATGGCTACACCTTC
CAISESPYRDYGYTF
>-|TRBD1|TRBV4-1|TRBJ2-2
TGCGCCAGCAGCCAAGGGACAGGGGGGGTCACCGGGGAGCTGTTTTTT
CASSQGTGGVTGELFF
>many|-|TRBV12-3/TRBV12-4|TRBJ1-1
TGTGCCAGCAGTTTTGTTCGACAAATGAACACTGAAGCTTTCTTT
CASSFVRQMNTEAFF
>many|-|TRBV20-1|TRBJ2-1
TGCAGTGCTAGTGTCGGCTGGGCAATAAGAAGCGTCCGCAATGAGCAGTTCTTC
CSASVGWAIRSVRNEQFF
>once|TRBD2|TRBV9|TRBJ2-1
TGTGCCAGCAGCGCAGGAAGCGGGAGCGGGTCCTACAATGAGCAGTTCTTC
CASSAGSGSGSYNEQFF
>many|-|TRBV27|TRBJ2-7
TGTGCCAGCAGTTTAAAGAGGGGGGCAGCCACCTCCTACGAGCAGTACTTC
CASSLKRGAATSYEQYF
>-|-|TRBV6-1|TRBJ1-3
TGTGCCAGCATTCGTGATGGAAGTTCGGGAAACACCATATATTTT
CASIRDGSSGNTIYF
>-|-|TRBV6-1|TRBJ1-5
TGTGCCAGCAGGGGCGACCTGGGGATCCCAAATCAGCCCCAGCATTTT
CASRGDLGIPNQPQHF
>many|TRBD2|TRBV7-2|TRBJ2-7
TGTGCCAGCAGGTTAGCGGGAGCAAGGTACGAGCAGTACTTC
CASRLAGARYEQYF
>-|-|TRBV12-3/TRBV12-4|TRBJ2-7
TGTGCCAGCAGTTTTAGGGACGAGCGGTACTTC
CASSFRDERYF
>few|-|TRBV3-1|TRBJ2-7
TGTGCCAGCAGCCAATACCGGGACTTGAGCTCCTACGAGCAGTACTTC
CASSQYRDLSSYEQYF
>once|TRBD2|TRBV20-1|TRBJ2-3
TGCAGTGCTAGGGCTAGCGGGAGAGAGGGAACAGATACGCAGTATTTT
CSARASGREGTDTQYF
>-|TRBD1|TRBV9|TRBJ2-1
TGTGCCAGCAGCGTAAACCCAGCGGGACAGGGTGAGCAGTTCTTC
CASSVNPAGQGEQFF
>many|-|TRBV5-1|TRBJ1-1
TGCGCCAGCAGGGTAGGGGACACTGAAGCTTTCTTT
CASRVGDTEAFF
>few|TRBD2|TRBV3-1|TRBJ2-1
TGTGCCAGCAGCCAAGCCCCGGGACTAGCGGGAGTAAAGCAGTTCTTC
CASSQAPGLAGVKQFF
>-|TRBD1|TRBV10-3|TRBJ2-5
TGTGCCAGCAGTGATGAGGGCAGGGGGCGCCATTGGGAGACCCAGTACTTC
CASSDEGRGRHWETQYF
>many|TRBD1|TRBV29-1|TRBJ1-1
TGCAGCGTTGACCAGGGGGGAGTCACTGAAGCTTTCTTT
CSVDQGGVTEAFF
>many|-|TRBV29-1|TRBJ2-2
TGCAGCGTTGGTCAGCCGAACACCGGGGAGCTGTTTTTT
CSVGQPNTGELFF
>-|TRBD1|TRBV12-3/TRBV12-4|TRBJ2-2
TGTGCCAGCTCCGGGACAGGGGTCCCCGGGGAGCTGTTTTTT
CASSGTGVPGELFF
>-|TRBD1|TRBV7-6|TRBJ1-1
TGTGCCAGCAGCGCGGCGGCAGGGGGGTACACTGAAGCTTTCTTT
CASSAAAGGYTEAFF
>many|TRBD2|TRBV7-6|TRBJ2-3
TGTGCCAGTCAACGAAACGGGAGGGCCGATCTGGATACGCAGTATTTT
CASQRNGRADLDTQYF
>many|-|TRBV11-2|TRBJ1-2
TGTGCCAGCAGCTTAGATTACGCCGGACCTAACTATGGCTACACCTTC
CASSLDYAGPNYGYTF
>many|-|TRBV6-2/TRBV6-3|TRBJ1-1
TGTGCCAGCAGTCGGGACGGCCCTAACACTGAAGCTTTCTTT
CASSRDGPNTEAFF
>many|TRBD1|TRBV30|TRBJ1-2
TGTGCCTCCAGGGGGGTAACTAACTATGGCTACACCTTC
CASRGVTNYGYTF
>-|-|TRBV6-1|TRBJ2-3
TGTGCCAGCAGTCAGGAGTTAACAACAGATACGCAGTATTTT
CASSQELTTDTQYF
>many|-|TRBV6-5|TRBJ2-3
TGTGCCAGCAGTTACTCGAGTACCAGCGCCCCGACAGATACGCAGTATTTT
CASSYSSTSAPTDTQYF
>many|-|TRBV30|TRBJ1-2
TGTGCCTGGAGTTCATCATCCCTACTTGAAGGCTACACCTTC
CAWSSSSLLEGYTF
>-|TRBD2|TRBV3-1|TRBJ2-5
TGTGCCAGCAACCACTTTCTAGCGGGAGGGAACCAAGAGACCCAGTACTTC
CASNHFLAGGNQETQYF
>-|-|TRBV12-3/TRBV12-4|TRBJ2-5
TGTGCCAGCAGTCTTCTAGCGTCCCAAGAGACCCAGTACTTC
CASSLLASQETQYF
>many|-|TRBV24-1|TRBJ1-2
TGTGCCACCAGTGATAGTCCATCTAACTATGGCTACACCTTC
CATSDSPSNYGYTF
>-|TRBD2|TRBV6-1|TRBJ2-1
TGTGCCAGCAGGCCGCCGGGACTAGCCAGAAATGAGCAGTTCTTC
CASRPPGLARNEQFF
>many|-|TRBV2|TRBJ2-1
TGTGCCAGCAGTGAGGGGAGCTCCTACAATGAGCAGTTCTTC
CASSEGSSYNEQFF
>many|-|TRBV20-1|TRBJ1-2
TGCAGTGCTAGAAGAGGTTATGGCTACACCTTC
CSARRGYGYTF
>many|-|TRBV11-3|TRBJ2-7
TGTGCCAGCAGCGCCCGTTCCTACGAGCAGTACTTC
CASSARSYEQYF
>many|-|TRBV5-1|TRBJ2-1
TGCGCCAGCAGCCTGGACCGTTCCTACAATGAGCAGTTCTTC
CASSLDRSYNEQFF
>-|-|TRBV15|TRBJ1-1
TGTGCCACCAGCGGTGGGAGTAGGAACACTGAAGCTTTCTTT
CATSGGSRNTEAFF
>few|TRBD2|TRBV9|TRBJ2-1
TGTGCCAGCAGCGTAGCTACGGGACGGCTAGCGGGTAACAGTGAGCAGTTCTTC
CASSVATGRLAGNSEQFF